One and the same sample provided the 27 T cell receptor beta chains below, sequenced in a study of spatial heterogeneity in lung cancer. Each CDR3 protein gets one entry after TCRdb re-called the 5' RACE reads with MiXCR. The sample includes about 82,000 distinct CDR3 sequences, around an eighth seen only once; the top ten take roughly 4.2%. Stated time point: sample taken at primary tumor resection. The authors sequenced whole RNA from tumor, nontumor lung or frozen PBMC without sorting. Specimen: PBMCs, collected at surgery. These receptors were taken from a male donor with early-stage non-small cell lung cancer.

This clonotype has a handful of counts. The J gene is TRBJ2-3, the V gene TRBV30, with no clear D. With 2 bases removed from V and 3 bases from J, the gap between germline ends came to 12 bases. The CDR3 contains 14 residues. The germline V gene has CDR1 GTSNPN and CDR2 SVGIG (reference sequence). This CDR3 is CAWSTLKRTDTQYF. In nucleotides, the CDR3 is TGTGCCTGGAGTACCTTGAAGAGGACAGATACGCAGTATTTT.

This clonotype was detected only a few times. The chain links TRBV4-2 to TRBJ2-1; the D gene is possibly TRBD1 (6 bases). The V gene's germline CDR1 is LGHNA and CDR2 YNFKEQ. V shed 4 bases and J shed 0 bases, with 16 bases lying between them. This CDR3 spans 17 amino acids. CDR3 nucleotides: TGTGCCAGCAGCCGGGAGACAGGCGTAAGCTCCTACAATGAGCAGTTCTTC. Its protein product is CASSRETGVSSYNEQFF.

This clonotype was recorded a few times. The chain couples TRBV24-1 to TRBJ1-5, with D possibly matching TRBD1 (5 bases). Per the germline V gene, CDR1 is KGHDR and CDR2 is SFDVKD. The CDR3 runs 15 residues. The V and J ends lost 2 bases and 4 bases respectively, with 11 bases between them. The CDR3, as DNA: TGTGCCACCAGTGATTCGAATCCAGGGAATCAGCCCCAGCATTTT. Its protein product is CATSDSNPGNQPQHF.

The chain links TRBV5-1 to TRBJ2-7; 7 positions agree with TRBD2. V trimming: 4 bases; J trimming: 3 bases; junction bases outside the gene matches: 7. The CDR3 extends over 14 amino acids. The germline V gene encodes CDR1 SGHRS and CDR2 YFSETQ. CDR3 sequence: CASSLMGEGYEQYF. In nucleotides, the CDR3 is TGCGCCAGCAGCCTGATGGGGGAGGGCTACGAGCAGTACTTC.

The chain links TRBV28 to TRBJ2-1, with D uncertain. Germline lookup yields CDR1 MDHEN and CDR2 SYDVKM. CDR3 length: 15 residues. Trimming stripped 6 bases from V and 6 bases from J, with 18 bases between. The CDR3 nucleotides read TGTGCCAGCAGCGCGGACGAAGCCCCTGGCAATGAGCAGTTCTTC. Translated, it gives CASSADEAPGNEQFF.

This clonotype came up a few times. The chain recombines TRBV5-5 with TRBJ1-5; D is undetermined. The CDR3 consists of 14 residues. V gave up 4 bases and J gave up 8 bases, with 16 bases separating them. The V gene's germline CDR1 is SGHKS and CDR2 YYEKEE (reference sequence). The CDR3 region is CASSLGATNEPQHF. The CDR3, as DNA: TGTGCCAGCAGCCTGGGCGCCACCAACGAGCCCCAGCATTTT.

This chain connects TRBV2 to TRBJ2-3; either TRBD1 or TRBD2 may supply D (5 bases each). CDR3 size: 15 residues. With 2 bases removed from V and 2 bases from J, the gap between germline ends came to 11 bases. Germline values: CDR1 SNHLY, CDR2 FYNNEI. The CDR3 here is CASSERQTNTDTQYF. The CDR3 DNA sequence: TGTGCCAGCAGTGAACGACAGACTAACACAGATACGCAGTATTTT.

The chain couples TRBV5-8 to TRBJ1-4; a weak D match, TRBD1 (6 bases). Germline CDR1 reads SGHTS; CDR2 reads YDEGEE. Trimming shortened V by 4 bases and J by 0 bases, and 13 bases separated the two germline ends. CDR3 length equals 16 residues. CDR3 protein: CASSQGTQATNEKLFF. As DNA, the CDR3 is TGTGCCAGCAGCCAGGGGACTCAGGCAACTAATGAAAAACTGTTTTTT.

The chain joins TRBV7-6 to TRBJ2-7; D perhaps matches TRBD2 (5 bases). Trimming took off 1 base at V and 6 bases at J, with 10 bases between the two ends. Germline loops: CDR1 SGHVS, CDR2 FNYEAQ. The CDR3 length is 13 residues. The CDR3 nucleotides are TGTGCCAGCAGCTTAGTAGCCGCGGGCGAGCAGTACTTC. Translating gives CASSLVAAGEQYF. Based on the CDR3 plus reference TRBV7-6 and TRBJ2-7, the full variable domain is GAGVSQSPRYKVTKRGQDVALRCDPISGHVSLYWYRQALGQGPEFLTYFNYEAQQDKSGLPNDRFSAERPEGSISTLTIQRTEQRDSAMYRCASSLVAAGEQYFGPGTRLTVT.

This chain connects TRBV7-3 to TRBJ1-6; no definite D call. Trimming took off 0 bases at V and 9 bases at J, with 9 bases between the two ends. Germline V gives CDR1 SGHTA, CDR2 FQGTGA. The CDR3 spans 14 residues. CDR3 in DNA: TGTGCCAGCAGCTTAACAGGGATGGGTTCACCCCTCCACTTT. Its translation is CASSLTGMGSPLHF.

This chain joins TRBV2 and TRBJ2-7; TRBD2 matches 8 bases. Trimming took 3 bases from V and 2 from J; bases not matched to a gene: 12. The CDR3 is 17 amino acids. Germline loops: CDR1 SNHLY, CDR2 FYNNEI. The chain's CDR3 is CASSELISAGAAYEQYF. The CDR3 DNA sequence: TGTGCCAGCAGTGAGCTCATCTCAGCGGGGGCCGCCTACGAGCAGTACTTC.

This clonotype was picked up a small number of times. The chain couples TRBV7-9 to TRBJ2-5; 8 bases agree with TRBD1. With V trimmed by 2 bases and J by 5 bases, 10 bases remained unmatched. The CDR3 loop spans 16 amino acids. Germline V gene lookup returns CDR1 SEHNR and CDR2 FQNEAQ (reference sequence). The CDR3 protein is CASSLNGQGGSETQYF. The CDR3 DNA follows: TGTGCCAGCAGCTTAAACGGACAGGGTGGTAGCGAGACCCAGTACTTC.

J is TRBJ2-2 and V is TRBV6-4; TRBD2 agrees at 7 bases. The J segment lost 5 bases and the V segment lost 3 bases, leaving 9 bases of the junction unmatched. CDR3 size: 16 residues. CDR1 and CDR2 (germline): MRHNA, SNTAGT. The CDR3 loop reads CASSEIAGDGTGELFF. The CDR3 region has the DNA TGTGCCAGCAGTGAGATCGCGGGAGACGGTACCGGGGAGCTGTTTTTT.

The rearrangement joins TRBV19 to TRBJ1-5; 7 bases are shared with TRBD1. There are 15 residues in the CDR3. Germline trimming cut 3 bases from V and 5 bases from J; bases unmatched to any gene: 7. Germline V gives CDR1 LNHDA, CDR2 SQIVND (reference sequence). Here the CDR3 DNA reads TGTGCCAGTAGTATGGAGGGGGCGCCCCATCAGCCCCAGCATTTT. This encodes CASSMEGAPHQPQHF.

This clonotype has only a few counts. The V call is TRBV29-1, the J call TRBJ1-1, with D uncertain. The V gene's germline CDR1 is SQVTM and CDR2 ANQGSEA. This CDR3 region has 12 residues. The ends were cut back, 6 bases at V and 7 bases at J, with 15 bases in the middle. CDR3 sequence (DNA): TGCAGCGTGAACGGACTGGGTGGTGAAGCTTTCTTT. This encodes CSVNGLGGEAFF.

The table lists this clonotype with a few counts. The V and J genes are TRBV5-5 and TRBJ2-5; D remains ambiguous. CDR1 and CDR2 from the germline V gene are SGHKS and YYEKEE (reference sequence). V gave up 4 bases and J gave up 1 base, with 11 bases separating them. The CDR3 runs 14 residues. CDR3 sequence: CASSPPGIQETQYF. The CDR3, as DNA: TGTGCCAGCAGCCCCCCAGGTATCCAAGAGACCCAGTACTTC.

This clonotype was observed once. The chain uses TRBV4-2 and TRBJ2-7; 9 bases are shared with TRBD2. The CDR3 is 14 residues long. CDR1 is LGHNA and CDR2 is YNFKEQ in the germline V gene. The V and J ends lost 4 bases and 2 bases, in that order; junction bases with no gene match: 3. The CDR3 DNA sequence: TGTGCCAGCAGCCTTCGACTAGCGGCCTACGAGCAGTACTTC. This codes for CASSLRLAAYEQYF.

This clonotype was detected only a few times. The CDR3 DNA is TGCGCCAGCAGCTTGGGACAGATGGAGACCCAGTACTTC. Translating gives CASSLGQMETQYF. The chain combines TRBV5-1 with TRBJ2-5; tentative D call: TRBD1 (5 bases). This CDR3 is 13 amino acids long. The germline gives CDR1 SGHRS, CDR2 YFSETQ. Between the trimmed V and J ends, which lost 0 bases and 5 bases, there was a span of 8 bases.

The V and J genes are TRBV3-1 and TRBJ1-2; tentative D call: TRBD1 (6 bases). CDR1 and CDR2 (germline): LGHDT, YNNKEL (reference sequence). The CDR3 totals 13 residues. The V and J ends lost 6 bases and 7 bases respectively, with 15 bases between them. CDR3 amino acids: CASSLQGIGGYTF. The DNA of the CDR3 is TGTGCCAGCAGTCTACAGGGAATCGGTGGCTACACCTTC.

This clonotype was detected a few times. V is TRBV5-4 and J is TRBJ1-1; D possibly corresponds to TRBD1 (5 bases). The CDR3 loop spans 13 amino acids. CDR1 is SGHNT and CDR2 is YYREEE in the germline V gene (reference sequence). Trimming pared 3 bases from V and 1 base from J, leaving 7 bases between. The CDR3 loop reads CASSYRPNTEAFF. The CDR3 DNA sequence: TGTGCCAGCAGCTACAGGCCGAACACTGAAGCTTTCTTT.

This chain links TRBV3-1 with TRBJ1-5; D not certain. The V end lost 1 base, the J end lost 7 bases, and 11 bases lay between the germline ends. The CDR3 covers 14 residues. Per the germline V gene, CDR1 is LGHDT and CDR2 is YNNKEL (reference sequence). CDR3 protein: CASSQVAGGQPQHF. The CDR3 region has the DNA TGTGCCAGCAGCCAAGTTGCAGGAGGGCAGCCCCAGCATTTT.

V gene TRBV5-1 combines with J gene TRBJ2-5; D unclear. The germline gives CDR1 SGHRS, CDR2 YFSETQ. Trimming removed 7 bases at V and 2 bases at J, with 21 bases between. This CDR3 region has 16 residues. The CDR3 DNA reads TGCGCCAGCGGATCCAACAGCTATAACACACAAGAGACCCAGTACTTC. Translated: CASGSNSYNTQETQYF.

The CDR3 loop reads CASSAGPYSYEQYF. CDR3 in DNA: TGTGCCAGCAGCGCCGGGCCTTACTCCTACGAGCAGTACTTC. This chain joins TRBV7-2 and TRBJ2-7; D is undetermined. V shed 5 bases and J shed 0 bases, with 11 bases lying between them. Germline CDR1 and CDR2: SGHTA and FQGNSA. The CDR3 contains 14 residues. Drawing the rest from reference TRBV7-2 and TRBJ2-7, the complete variable domain is GAGVSQSPSNKVTEKGKDVELRCDPISGHTALYWYRQSLGQGLEFLIYFQGNSAPDKSGLPSDRFSAERTGGSVSTLTIQRTQQEDSAVYLCASSAGPYSYEQYFGPGTRLTVT.

About this clonotype: One end of the junction is discordant with germline, which a read error may explain. The V gene is TRBV5-1, the J gene TRBJ2-1; the match to TRBD2 covers 8 bases. Germline V gene lookup returns CDR1 SGHRS and CDR2 YFSETQ. The CDR3 covers 14 residues. The DNA of the CDR3 is TGCGCCAGCAGCCCGGGACTAGACTACGATGAGCAGTTCTTC. This gives the protein CASSPGLDYDEQFF.

Note on this clonotype: An end of the junction differs from the germline gene, which may be a read error. V usage is TRBV13 and J usage is TRBJ1-5; possible D gene TRBD1, 5 bases. The CDR3 has 14 residues. Germline V gene data show CDR1 as PRHDT and CDR2 as FYEKMQ (reference sequence). The CDR3 here is CASSVSGRNQPQRF. CDR3 nucleotides: TGTGCCAGCAGCGTGTCGGGGCGCAATCAGCCCCAGCGTTTT.

This clonotype was picked up one time. The rearrangement links TRBV5-1 to TRBJ2-3; D gene ambiguous. Trimming removed 0 bases from V and 1 base from J, with 6 bases in between. The germline V gene encodes CDR1 SGHRS and CDR2 YFSETQ. The CDR3 sequence is 14 residues long. The DNA of the CDR3 is TGCGCCAGCAGCTTGGAGGATCGCACAGATACGCAGTATTTT. The encoded protein is CASSLEDRTDTQYF.

Ten or more counts support this clonotype. DNA of the CDR3: TGCAGTGCTAGTAGTTTGCAGCGAGGTGGAGGGGCCATATATTTT. Amino acids: CSASSLQRGGGAIYF. J is TRBJ1-3 and V is TRBV20-1; possibly TRBD1 for D (5 bases). Deletions cut 3 bases from V and 11 bases from J, with 23 bases between. CDR1 and CDR2 from the germline V gene are DFQATT and SNEGSKA (reference sequence). CDR3 length: 15 residues.